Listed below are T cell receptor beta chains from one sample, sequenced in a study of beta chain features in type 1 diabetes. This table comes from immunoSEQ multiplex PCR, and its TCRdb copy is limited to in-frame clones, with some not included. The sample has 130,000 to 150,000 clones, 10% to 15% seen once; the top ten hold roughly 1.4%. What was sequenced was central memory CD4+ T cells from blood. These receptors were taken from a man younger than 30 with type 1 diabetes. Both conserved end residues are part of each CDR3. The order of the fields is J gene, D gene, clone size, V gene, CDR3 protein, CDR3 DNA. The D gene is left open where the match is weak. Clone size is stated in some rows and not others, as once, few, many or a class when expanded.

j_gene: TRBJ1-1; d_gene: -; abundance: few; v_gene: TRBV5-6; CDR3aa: CASSLEGTEAFF; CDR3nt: TGTGCCAGCAGCTTGGAGGGGACTGAAGCTTTCTTT
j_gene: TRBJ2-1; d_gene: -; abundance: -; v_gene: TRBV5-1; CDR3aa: CASSFTSYNEQFF; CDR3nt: TGCGCCAGCAGCTTCACTAGCTACAATGAGCAGTTCTTC
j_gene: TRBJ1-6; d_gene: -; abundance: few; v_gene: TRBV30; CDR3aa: CAWSSQGAYNSPLHF; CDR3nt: TGTGCCTGGAGTAGCCAGGGCGCCTATAATTCACCCCTCCACTTT
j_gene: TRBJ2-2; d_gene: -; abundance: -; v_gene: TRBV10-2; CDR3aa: CASSENRVDTGELFF; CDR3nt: TGCGCCAGCAGTGAGAACAGGGTGGACACCGGGGAGCTGTTTTTT
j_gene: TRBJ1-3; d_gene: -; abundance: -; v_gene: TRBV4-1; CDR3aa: CASSLAADTNSGNTIYF; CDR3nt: TGCGCCAGCAGCCTGGCAGCTGATACAAACTCTGGAAACACCATATATTTT
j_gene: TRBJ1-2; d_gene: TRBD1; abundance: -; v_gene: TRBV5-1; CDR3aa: CASSPGQGEAFGYTF; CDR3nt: TGCGCCAGCAGCCCGGGACAGGGGGAAGCCTTCGGCTACACCTTC
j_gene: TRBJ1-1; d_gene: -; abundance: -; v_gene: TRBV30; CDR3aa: CAWSGVQMNTEAFF; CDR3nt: TGTGCCTGGAGTGGGGTCCAAATGAACACTGAAGCTTTCTTT
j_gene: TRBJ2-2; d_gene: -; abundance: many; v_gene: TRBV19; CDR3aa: CASSRNTGELFF; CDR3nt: TGTGCCAGTAGCAGGAACACCGGGGAGCTGTTTTTT
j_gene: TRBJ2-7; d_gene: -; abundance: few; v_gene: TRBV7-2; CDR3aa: CASSVGGYEQYF; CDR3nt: TGTGCCAGCTCGGTGGGGGGATACGAGCAGTACTTC
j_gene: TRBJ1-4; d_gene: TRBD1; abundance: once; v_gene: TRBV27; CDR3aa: CASSLGQGALRREKLFF; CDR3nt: TGTGCCAGCAGTTTGGGACAGGGGGCGTTAAGAAGAGAAAAACTGTTTTTT
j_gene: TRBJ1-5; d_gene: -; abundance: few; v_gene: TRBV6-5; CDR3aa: CASSLGQTNQPQHF; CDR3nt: TGTGCCAGCAGTCTCGGACAGACCAATCAGCCCCAGCATTTT
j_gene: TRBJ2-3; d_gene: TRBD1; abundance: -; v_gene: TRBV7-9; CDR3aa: CASSLGGQGVADTQYF; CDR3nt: TGTGCCAGCAGCTTAGGGGGACAGGGGGTCGCAGATACGCAGTATTTT
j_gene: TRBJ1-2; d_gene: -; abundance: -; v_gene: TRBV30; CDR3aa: CAWRGADNYGYTF; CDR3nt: TGTGCCTGGAGAGGGGCCGATAACTATGGCTACACCTTC
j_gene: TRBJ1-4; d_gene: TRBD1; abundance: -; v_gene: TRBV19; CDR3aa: CASSRLTGGAGEKLFF; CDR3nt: TGTGCCAGTAGTCGACTTACAGGGGGCGCAGGAGAAAAACTGTTTTTT
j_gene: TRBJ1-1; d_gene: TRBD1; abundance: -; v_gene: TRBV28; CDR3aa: CASTRWTGGVNTEAFF; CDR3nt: TGTGCCAGCACCCGCTGGACAGGGGGCGTGAACACTGAAGCTTTCTTT
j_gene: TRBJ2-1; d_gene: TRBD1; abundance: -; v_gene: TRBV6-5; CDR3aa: CASRGTGDYNEQFF; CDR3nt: TGTGCCAGCAGGGGGACAGGGGACTACAATGAGCAGTTCTTC
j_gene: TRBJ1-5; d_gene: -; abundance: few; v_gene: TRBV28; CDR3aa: CASREQNQPQHF; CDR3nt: TGTGCCAGCAGAGAACAGAATCAGCCCCAGCATTTT
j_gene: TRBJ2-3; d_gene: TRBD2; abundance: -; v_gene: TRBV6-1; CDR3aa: CASSEGLAVDTQYF; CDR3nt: TGTGCCAGCAGTGAGGGACTAGCGGTAGATACGCAGTATTTT
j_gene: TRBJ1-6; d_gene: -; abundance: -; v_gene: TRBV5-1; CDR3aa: CASSLAAGPLGGF; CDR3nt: TGCGCCAGCAGCTTGGCCGCAGGGCCCTTGGGAGGATTT
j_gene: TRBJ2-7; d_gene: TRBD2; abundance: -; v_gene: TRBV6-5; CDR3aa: CASSEAGDHEQYF; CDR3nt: TGTGCCAGCAGTGAAGCGGGGGACCACGAGCAGTACTTC
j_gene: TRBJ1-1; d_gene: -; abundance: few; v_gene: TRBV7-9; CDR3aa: CASSLGGNAGNTEAFF; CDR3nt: TGTGCCAGCAGCTTAGGTGGCAACGCGGGGAACACTGAAGCTTTCTTT
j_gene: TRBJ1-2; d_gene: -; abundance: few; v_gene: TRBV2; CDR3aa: CASRTGFNYGYTF; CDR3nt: TGTGCCAGCAGAACAGGGTTCAACTATGGCTACACCTTC
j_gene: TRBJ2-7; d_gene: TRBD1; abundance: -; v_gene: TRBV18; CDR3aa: CASSPPGQGSYEQYF; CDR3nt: TGTGCCAGCTCACCCCCGGGACAGGGGTCCTACGAGCAGTACTTC
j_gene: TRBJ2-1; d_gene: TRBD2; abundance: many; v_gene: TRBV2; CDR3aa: CASYRGGYNEQFF; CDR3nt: TGTGCCAGCTACCGGGGGGGCTACAATGAGCAGTTCTTC
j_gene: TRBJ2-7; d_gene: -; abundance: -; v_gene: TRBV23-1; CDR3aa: CASSQFLWGLGSYEQYF; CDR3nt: TGCGCCAGCAGTCAATTTTTATGGGGGCTCGGCTCCTACGAGCAGTACTTC
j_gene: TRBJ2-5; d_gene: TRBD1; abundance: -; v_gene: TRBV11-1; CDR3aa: CASSLERGQGGKTQYF; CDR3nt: TGTGCCAGCAGCTTAGAGCGGGGACAGGGCGGGAAGACCCAGTACTTC
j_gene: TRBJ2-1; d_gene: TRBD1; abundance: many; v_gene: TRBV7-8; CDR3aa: CASSLAGTANEQFF; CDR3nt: TGTGCCAGCAGCTTAGCCGGGACAGCGAATGAGCAGTTCTTC
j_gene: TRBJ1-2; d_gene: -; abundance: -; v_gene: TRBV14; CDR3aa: CASSQDTAGQYGYTF; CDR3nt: TGTGCCAGCAGCCAAGATACGGCAGGTCAATATGGCTACACCTTC
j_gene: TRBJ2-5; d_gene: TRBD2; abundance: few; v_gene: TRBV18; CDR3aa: CASSSGVLQETQYF; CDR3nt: TGTGCCAGCTCTAGCGGGGTACTCCAAGAGACCCAGTACTTC
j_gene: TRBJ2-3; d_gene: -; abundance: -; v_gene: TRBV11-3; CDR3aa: CASSLGGYRPSTDTQYF; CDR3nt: TGTGCCAGCAGCTTAGGCGGATACAGGCCCAGCACAGATACGCAGTATTTT
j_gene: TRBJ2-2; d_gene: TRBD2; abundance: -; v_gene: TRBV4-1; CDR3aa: CASSQGLGSGAGTGELFF; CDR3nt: TGCGCCAGCAGCCAAGGACTGGGCAGCGGGGCGGGAACCGGGGAGCTGTTTTTT
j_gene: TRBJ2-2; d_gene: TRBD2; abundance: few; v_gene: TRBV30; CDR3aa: CAWRVLAGSGGELFF; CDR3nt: TGTGCCTGGAGGGTACTAGCGGGGTCAGGGGGGGAGCTGTTTTTT
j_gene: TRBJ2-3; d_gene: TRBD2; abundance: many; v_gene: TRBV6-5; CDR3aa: CASYGGGTDTQYF; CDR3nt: TGTGCAAGTTACGGGGGGGGCACAGATACGCAGTATTTT
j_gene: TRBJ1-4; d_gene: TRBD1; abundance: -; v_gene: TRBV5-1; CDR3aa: CASSPRDRDSKLFF; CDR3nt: TGCGCCAGCAGCCCCCGGGACAGGGATTCGAAACTGTTTTTT
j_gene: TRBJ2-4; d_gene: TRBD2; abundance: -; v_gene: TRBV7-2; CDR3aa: CASSPPLSGAGAKNIQYF; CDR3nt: TGTGCCAGCAGCCCCCCCCTCAGCGGAGCGGGGGCCAAAAACATTCAGTACTTC
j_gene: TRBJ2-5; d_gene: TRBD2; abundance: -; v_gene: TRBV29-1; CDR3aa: CSVDSGRALGETQYF; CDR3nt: TGCAGCGTTGATAGCGGGAGGGCCCTCGGGGAGACCCAGTACTTC
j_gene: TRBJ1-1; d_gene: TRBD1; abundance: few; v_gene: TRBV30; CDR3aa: CAWSVQGAGKAFF; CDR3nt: TGTGCCTGGAGTGTACAGGGGGCGGGTAAAGCTTTCTTT
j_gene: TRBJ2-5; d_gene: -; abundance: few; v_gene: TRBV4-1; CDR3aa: CASSTIGRGIQETQYF; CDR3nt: TGCGCCAGCAGTACTATCGGCAGGGGAATCCAAGAGACCCAGTACTTC
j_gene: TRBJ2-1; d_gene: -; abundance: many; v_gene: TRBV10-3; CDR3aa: CAIRGEAYNEQFF; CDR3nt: TGTGCCATCAGGGGGGAAGCCTACAATGAGCAGTTCTTC
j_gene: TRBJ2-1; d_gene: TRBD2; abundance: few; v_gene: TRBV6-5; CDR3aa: CASSYSPTSGGNEQFF; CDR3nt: TGTGCCAGCAGTTATAGCCCCACTAGCGGGGGGAATGAGCAGTTCTTC
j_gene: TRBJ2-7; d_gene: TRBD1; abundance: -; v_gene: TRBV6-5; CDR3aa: CASRDTGVSYF; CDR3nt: TGTGCCAGCAGAGACACAGGGGTGTCTTACTTC
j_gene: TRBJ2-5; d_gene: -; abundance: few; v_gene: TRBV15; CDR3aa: CATSRDWVPGSSETQYF; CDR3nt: TGTGCCACCAGCAGAGATTGGGTCCCAGGGAGTTCAGAGACCCAGTACTTC
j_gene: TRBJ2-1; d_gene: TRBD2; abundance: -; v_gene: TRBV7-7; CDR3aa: CASSLAGGIYNEQFF; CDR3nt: TGTGCCAGCAGCCTAGCGGGGGGGATCTACAATGAGCAGTTCTTC
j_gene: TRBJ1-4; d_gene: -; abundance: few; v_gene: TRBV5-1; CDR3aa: CASSSGEGDEKLFF; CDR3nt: TGCGCCAGCAGTTCCGGGGAGGGTGATGAAAAACTGTTTTTT
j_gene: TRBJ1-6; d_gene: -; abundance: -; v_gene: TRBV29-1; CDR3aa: CSARGGDNSPLHF; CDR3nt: TGCAGCGCCCGCGGGGGGGACAATTCACCCCTCCACTTT
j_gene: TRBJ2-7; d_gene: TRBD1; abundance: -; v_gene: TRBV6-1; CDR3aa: CASNGDRTYEQYF; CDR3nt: TGTGCCAGTAATGGGGACAGGACCTACGAGCAGTACTTC
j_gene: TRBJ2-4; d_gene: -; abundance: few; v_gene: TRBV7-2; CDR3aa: CASSEGAGLAKNIQYF; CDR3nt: TGTGCCAGCAGCGAAGGGGCAGGACTAGCCAAAAACATTCAGTACTTC
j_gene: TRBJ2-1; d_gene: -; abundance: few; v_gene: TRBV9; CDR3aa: CASSTGGVGNEQFF; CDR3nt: TGTGCCAGCAGTACCGGAGGGGTAGGCAATGAGCAGTTCTTC
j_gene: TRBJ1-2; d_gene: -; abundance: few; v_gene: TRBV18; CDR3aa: CASSPPLEIGLRYTF; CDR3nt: TGTGCCAGCTCACCACCGTTGGAGATAGGGTTACGCTACACCTTC
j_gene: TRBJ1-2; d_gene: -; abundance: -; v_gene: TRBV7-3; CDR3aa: CASSPDPNYGYTF; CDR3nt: TGTGCCAGCAGCCCTGACCCTAACTATGGCTACACCTTC
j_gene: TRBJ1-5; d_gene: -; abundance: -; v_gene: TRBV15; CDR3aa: CATSRDDQPQHF; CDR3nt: TGTGCCACCAGCAGAGACGATCAGCCCCAGCATTTT
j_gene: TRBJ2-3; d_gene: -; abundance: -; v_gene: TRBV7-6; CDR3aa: CASSLARVADTQYF; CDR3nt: TGTGCCAGCAGCTTAGCTCGGGTGGCAGATACGCAGTATTTT
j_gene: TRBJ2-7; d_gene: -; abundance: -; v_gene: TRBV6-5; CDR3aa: CASSSVRGSGYEQYF; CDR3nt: TGTGCCAGCAGTTCCGTAAGGGGAAGCGGCTACGAGCAGTACTTC
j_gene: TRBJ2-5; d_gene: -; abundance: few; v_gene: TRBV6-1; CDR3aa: CASSRGVGETQYF; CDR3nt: TGTGCCAGCAGTAGGGGGGTCGGAGAGACCCAGTACTTC
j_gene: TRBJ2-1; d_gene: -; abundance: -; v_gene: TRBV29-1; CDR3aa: CSVDRQDNEQFF; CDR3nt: TGCAGCGTTGATAGACAGGACAATGAGCAGTTCTTC
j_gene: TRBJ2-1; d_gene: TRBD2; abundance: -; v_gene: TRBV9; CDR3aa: CASSVAAGGPREQFF; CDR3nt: TGTGCCAGCAGCGTAGCGGCGGGGGGGCCCCGAGAGCAGTTCTTC
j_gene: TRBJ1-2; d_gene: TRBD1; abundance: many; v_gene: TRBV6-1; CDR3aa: CASSEEVGQYYGYTF; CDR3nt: TGTGCCAGCAGTGAAGAAGTGGGACAGTATTATGGCTACACCTTC
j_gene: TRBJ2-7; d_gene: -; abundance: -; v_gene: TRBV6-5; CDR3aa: CASSYLGAADEQYF; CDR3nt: TGTGCCAGCAGTTACCTGGGGGCAGCGGACGAGCAGTACTTC
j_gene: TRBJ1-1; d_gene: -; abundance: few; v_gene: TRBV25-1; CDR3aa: CASRLESGGYTEAFF; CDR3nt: TGTGCCAGCAGATTGGAGAGTGGAGGGTACACTGAAGCTTTCTTT